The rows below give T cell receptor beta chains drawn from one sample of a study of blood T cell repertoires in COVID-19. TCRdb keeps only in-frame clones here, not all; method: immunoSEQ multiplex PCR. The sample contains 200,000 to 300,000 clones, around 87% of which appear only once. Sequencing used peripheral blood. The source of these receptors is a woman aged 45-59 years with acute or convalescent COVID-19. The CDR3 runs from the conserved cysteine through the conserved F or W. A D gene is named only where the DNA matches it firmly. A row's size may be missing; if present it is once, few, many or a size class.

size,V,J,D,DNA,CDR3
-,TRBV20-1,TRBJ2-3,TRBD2,TGCAGTGCTAGTCCGACTAGCGGGAGTGGCGCAGATACGCAGTATTTT,CSASPTSGSGADTQYF
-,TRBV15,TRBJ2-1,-,TGTGCCACCAGTCGAGACCCAACAAGGGGATTCTACAATGAGCAGTTCTTC,CATSRDPTRGFYNEQFF
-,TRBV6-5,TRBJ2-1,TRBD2,TGTGCCAGCAGCCGTGGCGGTAGCGGGAGCAATGAGCAGTTCTTC,CASSRGGSGSNEQFF
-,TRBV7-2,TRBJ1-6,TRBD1,TGTGCCAGCAGCATGGGACAGGGAACCCATTCACCCCTCCACTTT,CASSMGQGTHSPLHF
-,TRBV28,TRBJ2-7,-,TGTGCCAGCAGCCATCCGGAGCCTTACTACGAGCAGTACTTC,CASSHPEPYYEQYF
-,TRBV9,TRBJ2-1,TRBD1,TGTGCCAGCAGCCCCCGGACAGGGGTGCTCCGTAAGGGGTCCTACAATGAGCAGTTCTTC,CASSPRTGVLRKGSYNEQFF
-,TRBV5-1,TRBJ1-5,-,TGCGCCAGCAGCAAAAACAGGGAACAGCCCCAGCATTTT,CASSKNREQPQHF
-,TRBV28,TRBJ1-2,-,TGTGCCAGCATACTCCAGGGAAATAATGGCTACACCTTC,CASILQGNNGYTF
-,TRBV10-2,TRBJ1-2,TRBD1,TGCGCCAGCAGTGAGCTTGGACAGGGGCAAGGCTACACCTTC,CASSELGQGQGYTF
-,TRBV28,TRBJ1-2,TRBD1,TGTGCCAGCAGGGGGGACAGGCGATATGGCTACACCTTC,CASRGDRRYGYTF
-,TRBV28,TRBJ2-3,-,TGTGCCAGCACCATCCTCGGGGGGCGCACAGATACGCAGTATTTT,CASTILGGRTDTQYF
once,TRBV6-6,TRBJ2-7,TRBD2,TGTGCCAGCACCCGGTCTAGCGGGAACTACGAGCAGTACTTC,CASTRSSGNYEQYF
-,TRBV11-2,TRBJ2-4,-,TGTGCCAGCAGCTTAATGGGGGGTGAAAACATTCAGTACTTC,CASSLMGGENIQYF
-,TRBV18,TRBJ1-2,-,TGTGCCAGCTCACCAACCGACGATGGCGGAGGCTATGGCTACACCTTC,CASSPTDDGGGYGYTF
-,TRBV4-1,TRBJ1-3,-,TGCGCCAGCAGCCAGGGCGATTCCGGAAACACCATATATTTT,CASSQGDSGNTIYF
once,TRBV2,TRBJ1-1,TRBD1,TGTGCCAGCAGTGACGGGACAGGTAGTAACGCTGAAGCTTTCTTT,CASSDGTGSNAEAFF
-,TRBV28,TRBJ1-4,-,TGTGCCAGCAGTTTACCACGGGTAAATGAAAAACTGTTTTTT,CASSLPRVNEKLFF
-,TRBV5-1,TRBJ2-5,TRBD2,TGCGCCAGCAGCTGGGTTCCCGGGACTAGCGAGTACCAAGAGACCCAGTACTTC,CASSWVPGTSEYQETQYF
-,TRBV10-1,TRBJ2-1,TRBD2,TGCGCCAGCAGGCCAGCACTAGCGGGTTCGGGTAATGAGCAGTTCTTC,CASRPALAGSGNEQFF
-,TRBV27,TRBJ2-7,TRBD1,TGTGCCAGCAGCCTAGGGTGGACAGGGACCTACGAGCAGTACTTC,CASSLGWTGTYEQYF
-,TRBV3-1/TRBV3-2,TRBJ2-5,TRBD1,TGTGCCAGCAGCCAAGTGGGCAGGGGGCGAGATTGGGGAGAGACCCAGTACTTC,CASSQVGRGRDWGETQYF
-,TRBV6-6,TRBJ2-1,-,TGTGCCAGCAGGTTACACCCCGGAGAGATAAATGAGCAGTTCTTC,CASRLHPGEINEQFF
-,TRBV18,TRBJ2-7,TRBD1,TGTGCCAGCTCACCGGGGGCAGGGGGCTACGAGCAGTACTTC,CASSPGAGGYEQYF
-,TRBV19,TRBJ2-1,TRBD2,TGTGCCAGTAGCCCTCGGGGGGGGCTCGAGCAGTTCTTC,CASSPRGGLEQFF
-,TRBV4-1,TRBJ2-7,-,TGCGCCAGCAGCCTTAACAGGTTTGCGACCTACGAGCAGTACTTC,CASSLNRFATYEQYF
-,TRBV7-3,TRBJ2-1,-,TGTGCCAGCAGCTTAATCCCGAATGAGCAGTTCTTC,CASSLIPNEQFF
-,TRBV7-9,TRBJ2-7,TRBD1,TGTGCCAGCAGCTTTGTGACAGGGGGCATGACCTACGAGCAGTACTTC,CASSFVTGGMTYEQYF
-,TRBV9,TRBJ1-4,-,TGTGCCAGCAGCGATACAGTCGCTGAAAAACTGTTTTTT,CASSDTVAEKLFF
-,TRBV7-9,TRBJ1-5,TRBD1,TGTGCCCCCCGGGGGATGGATGGGACAGGGGGACTTCGCAATCAGCCCCAGCATTTT,CAPRGMDGTGGLRNQPQHF
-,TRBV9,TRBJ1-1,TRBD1,TGTGCCAGCAGCGTAGGGGGACAGGGCCTGGAAGCTTTCTTT,CASSVGGQGLEAFF
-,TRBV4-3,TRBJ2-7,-,TGCGCCAGCAGCCAAGCTCTCCGGTACGAGCAGTACTTC,CASSQALRYEQYF
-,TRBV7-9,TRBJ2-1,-,TGTGCCAGCAGCTTAATCCGGGTTTCCTACAATGAGCAGTTCTTC,CASSLIRVSYNEQFF
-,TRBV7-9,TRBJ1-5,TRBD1,TGTGCCAGCAGCTTAGGGACAGGGGTCCATCAGCCCCAGCATTTT,CASSLGTGVHQPQHF
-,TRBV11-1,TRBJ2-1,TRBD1,TGTGCCAGCAGCTCGGGGCAGGGGGCCCTCAATGAGCAGTTCTTC,CASSSGQGALNEQFF
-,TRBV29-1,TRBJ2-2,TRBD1,TGCAGCGTTGTACAGGGGACCGGGGAGCTGTTTTTT,CSVVQGTGELFF
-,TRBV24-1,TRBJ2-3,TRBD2,TGTGCCACCAGTGTGAGCGGGAGTACAGATACGCAGTATTTT,CATSVSGSTDTQYF
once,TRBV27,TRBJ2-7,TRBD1,TGTGCCAGCAGTGTCTACCGCCTAGGACAGGGCTCCTACGAGCAGTACTTC,CASSVYRLGQGSYEQYF